The T cell receptor beta chain under discussion was sequenced for a study of tumor-infiltrating lymphocytes in primary liver carcinoma. This CDR3 has 17 amino acids. Per germline, CDR1 SGHAT and CDR2 FQNNGV. V lost 7 bases to trimming and J lost 5 bases; unmatched junction nucleotides: 13. For this clonotype: Antigen specificity is unknown.

The study extracted blood RNA from unsorted whole blood and also extracted germline DNA. Using a constant-region primer together with ProtoScript II reverse transcriptase, TCR beta cDNA was made from around 500 ng of total RNA. Slightly modified ARM-PCR, run as three nested multiplex PCR rounds, produced the TCR beta libraries. Each of the first two PCR rounds ran roughly 10 cycles with TRBV1-TRBV30 forward and C-beta reverse primers. TCRdb used MiXCR to reprocess the multiplex PCR reads, holding one entry per CDR3 protein. Of 190,000 or so distinct CDR3 sequences in the sample, less than 70% were seen once. Points from the study as a whole: Tumors carried a top-250-clone fraction significantly exceeding that of blood (p = 0.039). The study used bulk unsorted samples and so did not compare CD4+ and CD8+ repertoires.

The sequencing sample was made of peripheral blood. This TCR was recovered from a woman aged 55 to 70 with primary liver carcinoma and hepatitis B virus infection. This chain connects TRBV11-2 to TRBJ2-1; TRBD2 matches 11 bases. The DNA of the CDR3 is TGTGCCAGCACCTTCCTGTTAACTAGCGGGAGCGACAATGAGCAGTTCTTC. Its protein is CASTFLLTSGSDNEQFF. The full variable domain, with the rest looked up from reference TRBV11-2 and TRBJ2-1, is EAGVAQSPRYKIIEKRQSVAFWCNPISGHATLYWYQQILGQGPKLLIQFQNNGVVDDSQLPKDRFSAERLKGVDSTLKIQPAKLEDSAVYLCASTFLLTSGSDNEQFFGPGTRLTVL.